These T cell receptor beta chains were read from a single sample in a study of OX40 agonist ivuxolimab in advanced cancers. Assay used: immunoSEQ multiplex PCR; TCRdb lists only in-frame clones, some missing. The table has tens of thousands of clones, less than 90% seen once. Here the sequenced sample was CD4+ or CD8+ T cells sorted from blood, taken in a trial of the OX40 agonist ivuxolimab. The source of these receptors is an adult with an advanced solid tumor such as melanoma, head and neck, liver or kidney cancer. Both conserved end residues are part of each CDR3. The D gene is left open where the match is weak. Clone size, where shown, is once, few, many, or a class for clones that have expanded.

V gene	clone size	J gene	CDR3 length	D gene	CDR3 DNA	CDR3 protein
TRBV6-6	once	TRBJ2-7	15	TRBD2	TGTGCCAGCAGTTACTCCACTAGCGGGAGAGCCGAGCAGTACTTC	CASSYSTSGRAEQYF
TRBV18	.	TRBJ1-2	15	.	TGTGCCAGCTCACCCGCCTCCGGGGCTGACTATGGCTACACCTTC	CASSPASGADYGYTF
TRBV9	.	TRBJ2-7	16	.	TGTGCCAGCAGCGTAGCTGGGACTGGAAATCCCTACGAGCAGTACTTC	CASSVAGTGNPYEQYF
TRBV30	medium-sized	TRBJ2-5	14	.	TGTGCCTGGAGTCCCGGTGGGGGGCAAGAGACCCAGTACTTC	CAWSPGGGQETQYF
TRBV5-1	.	TRBJ2-1	14	.	TGCGCCAGCAGCTTGGAACGCGACTACAATGAGCAGTTCTTC	CASSLERDYNEQFF
TRBV5-1	.	TRBJ2-5	14	TRBD1	TGCGCCAGCAGCCTAGAGGGGGCCGGAGAGACCCAGTACTTC	CASSLEGAGETQYF
TRBV6-5	.	TRBJ1-5	14	TRBD1	TGTGCCAGCAGAAAGGGACAGGGAAATCAGCCCCAGCATTTT	CASRKGQGNQPQHF
TRBV30	.	TRBJ1-6	13	.	TGTGCCTGGAGTAGGGAACTCTCTTCACCCCTCCACTTT	CAWSRELSSPLHF
TRBV9	.	TRBJ2-1	15	TRBD2	TGTGCCAGCAGCGTAGAGGGACTAGCGGGTAATGAGCAGTTCTTC	CASSVEGLAGNEQFF
TRBV11-2	.	TRBJ2-7	16	TRBD1	TGTGCCAGCAGGCCCATGACAGGGGGTCCCAACTACGAGCAGTACTTC	CASRPMTGGPNYEQYF
TRBV6-5	.	TRBJ2-1	14	TRBD2	TGTGCCAGCAGCAACGTGGGACTAGCGAATGAGCAGTTCTTC	CASSNVGLANEQFF
TRBV27	once	TRBJ2-1	14	TRBD2	TGTGCCAGCAGGTTAGCGGGGGTCATCGGTGAGCAGTTCTTC	CASRLAGVIGEQFF
TRBV9	.	TRBJ2-1	16	TRBD2	TGTGCCAGCAGCACTTTAGTCGGGGGGGCGACCAATGAGCAGTTCTTC	CASSTLVGGATNEQFF
TRBV5-1	.	TRBJ1-3	14	.	TGCGCCAGCAGCTTGGGCAGGGCTGGAAACACCATATATTTT	CASSLGRAGNTIYF
TRBV12-5	.	TRBJ2-2	16	.	TGTGCTAGTGGGGGGAGGTGGAATGCGAACACCGGGGAGCTGTTTTTT	CASGGRWNANTGELFF
TRBV5-1	.	TRBJ2-2	16	TRBD2	TGCGCCAGCAGCTTGGCCCCGGGACTAGCAACCGGGGAGCTGTTTTTT	CASSLAPGLATGELFF
TRBV9	.	TRBJ1-2	13	.	TGTGCCAGCAGCAGGACGGCTAACTATGGCTACACCTTC	CASSRTANYGYTF
TRBV19	few	TRBJ2-1	14	TRBD2	TGTGCCAGTATCTCGGCTAGCGGGAGGGCTGAGCAGTTCTTC	CASISASGRAEQFF
TRBV5-4	.	TRBJ1-2	13	TRBD1	TGTGCCAGCAGCTCACAGGGGGTGGATGGCTACACCTTC	CASSSQGVDGYTF
TRBV6-6	.	TRBJ1-1	14	.	TGTGCCAGCAGACAGGGTCTTCTGGGGCATGAAGCTTTCTTT	CASRQGLLGHEAFF
TRBV4-1	.	TRBJ1-4	17	TRBD1	TGCGCCAGCAGCCAAGATCTAGGGACAGTGCGAGGTGAAAAACTGTTTTTT	CASSQDLGTVRGEKLFF
TRBV28	.	TRBJ2-2	14	.	TGTGCCAGCACTCGCGGAGGGAGCACCGGGGAGCTGTTTTTT	CASTRGGSTGELFF
TRBV28	once	TRBJ2-1	11	.	TGTGCCAGCACCCAGTTGAATGAGCAGTTCTTC	CASTQLNEQFF